This record covers a single T cell receptor (beta chain). The table lists this clonotype with many counts. There is no known antigen for this receptor. Base qualities are not provided; no much larger clone lies one nucleotide away. Inclusive of the bounding cysteine and phenylalanine, the CDR3 is 13 residues long. Only the CDR3 DNA stays, 39 bases, in frame from base 1. A distance of 9 bases separates the germline ends of V and J, which lose 3 bases and 4 bases respectively. CDR1 and CDR2 (LNHNV, YYDKDF) derive from the germline V gene (reference sequence). The data were taken from a study of HIV-infected children after antiretroviral therapy interruption (dated by TCRdb to 2018 to 2020). For the study in its entirety: Eight children, all with CD4+ count above 500 and viral load below 50 copies/ml, were included, of whom four were on planned treatment interruption and four were on continuous treatment. A median age of roughly 9.6 years was recorded in the interruption group, and a median age of 8 years was recorded in the continuous treatment group. Recorded exposure to EBV and CMV was present in most of the participating children. For the interruption arm, samples were taken at week 0, at week 12, at the end of interruption (week 24 or 48), and roughly 3 years after the study ended. For the continuous-treatment arm, samples from the corresponding weeks 0, 48 and 150 were analyzed. Alongside measurements of thymic output, TCR repertoires of children on planned treatment interruption were compared with TCR repertoires of children on continuous antiretroviral treatment.

The treatment or condition tag for this specimen amounts to: PENTA 11 planned treatment interruption arm or continuous ART arm. The participants were children from the United Kingdom between 2 and 15 years old who had been on ART with at least three drugs for 24 weeks or longer. Cryopreserved PBMCs containing at least 5 million viable cells were needed, and a handful of candidate patients were excluded because their viable PBMC yield was low. Using a FACSAria III cell sorter, naive CD4+ CD45RA+ CD45RO- T cells were FACS-sorted out of thawed PBMCs. The sorted cells were fixed, and RNA was then extracted with the RNeasy FFPE kit and afterward with the RNeasy Micro kit. Library preparation used 3' RACE. TCR libraries were constructed from RNA with a 3' RACE protocol that used unique molecular identifiers to correct for PCR amplification bias. Amplicon libraries were pooled in groups of up to roughly 12 and sequenced on an Illumina MiSeq using v2 2x250 paired-end chemistry. The source study handled its data this way. Reads were processed with Decombinator for assignment of V and J genes and CDR3, and barcode-based correction of errors and PCR bias was applied. Repertoires were subsampled to equal depth before Gini coefficient calculation using the R ineq package. Three approaches were used to assess CDR3 similarity: GLIPH, Hamming distance and a shared triplet metric. TCRdb reanalyzed the raw reads on its own, using fastp at Q25 for trimming and MiXCR for clone calling, and kept in-frame beta chains. One record per CDR3 amino acid sequence lists the most common genes and DNA. In this record, the V and J calls reflect TCRdb's handling and not the investigators' own analysis. The sample table records about 86,000 distinct CDR3 sequences; 6.9% of these occur just once. The ten largest clones represent about 1.1% of the sample.

Study-wide findings and limitations: In naive CD4+ repertoires of PTI patients, reduced CDR3 sharing between time points was observed after interruption began, whereas many sequences were found to be shared between end of interruption and 3 years later. The small number of patients is a limitation of the study, so the data should be interpreted with caution. An increase in the naive CD4+ Gini coefficient was observed by the end of treatment interruption, suggesting clonal expansion, and a return to baseline was observed by 3 years. The sorted CD45RA+ naive cells might contain minor non-naive CD45RA+ populations, such as EMRA or stem memory cells.

The rearranged segments are TRBV15 and TRBJ1-1; a tentative D match to TRBD1 spans 5 bases. The clonotype comes from a pool of human donors with HIV. This specimen consisted of CD45RA+ CD4+ T cells from PBMCs, pooled from several time points, obtained from a donor given antiretroviral therapy, either interrupted or continuous. The cell subset or site tag for this specimen amounts to: naive CD4+ CD45RA+ CD45RO- T cells. The DNA reads TGTGCCACCAGCAGGTTTGGGGGCACTGAAGCTTTCTTT. It translates to CATSRFGGTEAFF.